The rows below give T cell receptor beta chains drawn from one sample of a study of tumor-infiltrating lymphocytes in primary liver carcinoma. Using its own MiXCR run on the multiplex PCR reads, TCRdb lists one record per CDR3 protein. This sample yields approximately 330,000 distinct CDR3 sequences, of which around 60% are seen a single time; 5% to 6.5% belongs to the top ten. Material for sequencing was peripheral blood. The receptor source for this set is a man between 35 and 55 years old with primary liver carcinoma and hepatitis B virus infection. Each CDR3 is given with its conserved first and last residue. A D gene is named only where the DNA matches it firmly. Clone size is stated in some rows and not others, as once, few, many or a class when expanded.

CDR3aa	CDR3nt	v_gene	abundance	d_gene	j_gene
CASSQGLAGEQFF	TGTGCCAGCAGCCAAGGACTTGCGGGAGAGCAGTTCTTC	TRBV4-2	many	-	TRBJ2-1
CASGRLGKHEQYF	TGCGCCAGCGGGAGACTAGGGAAGCACGAGCAGTACTTC	TRBV4-1	many	-	TRBJ2-7
CASRKTSGGLYEQYF	TGTGCCAGCAGGAAAACTAGCGGGGGCCTATACGAGCAGTACTTC	TRBV11-2	many	TRBD2	TRBJ2-7
CASSQGPGATYEQYF	TGCGCCAGCAGCCAAGGTCCGGGAGCCACCTACGAGCAGTACTTC	TRBV4-3	many	-	TRBJ2-7
CASGDRPNYGYTF	TGTGCCAGCGGGGACAGGCCTAACTATGGCTACACCTTC	TRBV6-2/TRBV6-3	many	TRBD1	TRBJ1-2
CASSPKTWGRRNEQYF	TGTGCCAGCAGCCCTAAAACCTGGGGACGACGAAACGAGCAGTACTTC	TRBV14	many	-	TRBJ2-7
CASSSRGDNGEQYF	TGTGCCAGCAGCTCAAGGGGGGATAACGGCGAGCAGTACTTC	TRBV11-1	-	-	TRBJ2-7
CASRTRSGGDTQYF	TGTGCCAGCAGGACGCGGTCAGGGGGAGATACGCAGTATTTT	TRBV28	-	TRBD1	TRBJ2-3
CASSPDGARGTQYF	TGTGCCAGCAGCCCCGACGGTGCCCGGGGGACCCAGTACTTC	TRBV11-2	-	-	TRBJ2-5
CAVSDSGSSYNEQFF	TGTGCCGTCAGTGACAGCGGGAGCTCCTACAATGAGCAGTTCTTC	TRBV10-3	-	TRBD2	TRBJ2-1
CASRDPDSSYEQYF	TGTGCCAGCAGAGACCCCGACAGTTCTTACGAGCAGTACTTC	TRBV6-2/TRBV6-3	-	-	TRBJ2-7
CASSDGNQETQYF	TGTGCTAGCAGTGACGGAAACCAAGAGACCCAGTACTTC	TRBV12-5	few	-	TRBJ2-5
CASSDEANEQFF	TGCGCCAGCAGTGACGAAGCCAATGAGCAGTTCTTC	TRBV10-2	many	-	TRBJ2-1
CASSYSRFAALNTEAFF	TGTGCCAGCAGTTACTCAAGGTTTGCTGCGTTGAACACTGAAGCTTTCTTT	TRBV6-2/TRBV6-3	-	-	TRBJ1-1
CASSHPTDRIGYGQYF	TGTGCCAGCAGCCACCCAACCGACAGGATAGGTTACGGGCAGTACTTC	TRBV11-2	-	-	TRBJ2-7
CASSLLGVGEQYF	TGTGCCAGCAGTTTATTGGGAGTTGGGGAGCAGTACTTC	TRBV28	-	-	TRBJ2-7
CASSYSTADRTEKLFF	TGTGCCAGCAGTTACTCGACGGCTGACAGGACTGAAAAACTGTTTTTT	TRBV6-2/TRBV6-3	many	-	TRBJ1-4
CATSLLGPSPQETQYF	TGTGCCACCAGCTTATTGGGCCCCTCCCCCCAAGAGACCCAGTACTTC	TRBV7-9	-	-	TRBJ2-5
CASSPSGIDTQYF	TGTGCCAGCAGCCCGAGTGGGATTGATACGCAGTATTTT	TRBV11-2	few	-	TRBJ2-3
CASSPSTSHNEQFF	TGCGCCAGCAGCCCCTCCACTAGCCACAATGAGCAGTTCTTC	TRBV4-1	many	-	TRBJ2-1
CASSQEVTGVQPQHF	TGCGCCAGCAGCCAAGAAGTGACAGGGGTTCAGCCCCAGCATTTT	TRBV4-3	many	TRBD1	TRBJ1-5
CASSPTENEQFF	TGTGCCAGCTCGCCGACTGAAAATGAGCAGTTCTTC	TRBV18	once	-	TRBJ2-1
CASSSGGLLNTEAFF	TGTGCCAGCAGTTCAGGGGGGCTTCTGAACACTGAAGCCTTCTTT	TRBV12-3/TRBV12-4	once	TRBD1	TRBJ1-1
CASRPIRDFNYGYTF	TGTGCCAGCAGGCCAATTCGGGACTTTAACTATGGCTACACCTTC	TRBV28	few	-	TRBJ1-2
CASRSWTGQDNEQFF	TGTGCCAGCAGGAGTTGGACAGGGCAAGACAATGAGCAGTTCTTC	TRBV7-9	few	TRBD1	TRBJ2-1
CASRSMGAGNQPQHF	TGTGCCAGCAGGTCCATGGGTGCGGGCAATCAGCCCCAGCATTTT	TRBV6-5	-	-	TRBJ1-5
CAIKGAEGEAFF	TGTGCCATCAAGGGGGCGGAGGGTGAAGCTTTCTTT	TRBV10-3	many	TRBD1	TRBJ1-1